The clone carrying this T cell receptor (beta chain) was seen a few times. Its matching antigen is unknown. Via the markers CD45RO/CCR7/CD25/CD127/CD95/CD27, stem cell-like memory, regulatory, central memory and naive CD4+ cells were sorted. These data are taken from a study of beta chain features in type 1 diabetes. Findings and caveats of the study: Across all four CD4+ subsets, people with type 1 diabetes showed modestly shorter TCRB CDR3s.

Sequenced material consisted of expressed TCRB transcripts (all of the isolated RNA was reverse transcribed). Sequenced naive, central memory and regulatory T cell samples produced an average of about 3.6 million reads. The repertoire was sequenced with immunoSEQ multiplex PCR; TCRdb's copy has only in-frame clones and lacks some. This table has 200,000 to 250,000 clones, around 9.6% appearing once. The germline V gene encodes CDR1 SGHNT and CDR2 YYREEE (reference sequence). This CDR3 spans 15 amino acids. V shed 0 bases and J shed 3 bases, with 9 bases lying between them. This sequence joins TRBV5-4 and TRBJ2-2; the D gene is possibly TRBD2 (5 bases). The specimen sequenced was naive CD4+ T cells from blood. The sequence was collected from a woman under 30 in good health. As DNA, the CDR3 is TGTGCCAGCAGCTTGGGGGGAGTGGACACCGGGGAGCTGTTTTTT. The encoded protein is CASSLGGVDTGELFF.